The 28 T cell receptor beta chains below come from one sample, sequenced in a study of blood T cells in healthy people across ages. The use of a sample-barcoded 5' primer and a J-beta primer mix characterized a second PCR of about 7 to 12 cycles. Each CDR3 protein is one row after TCRdb ran MiXCR on the 5' RACE reads. The sample yields under 1 million distinct CDR3 sequences, 40% to 50% seen once. Sequencing was performed on blood. Every receptor here comes from a man in his 60s in good health.

In this sample, this clonotype turned up a few times. This chain uses TRBV20-1 with TRBJ2-3; tentatively, D is TRBD1 (6 bases). V was pared by 7 bases and J by 2 bases, with 16 bases between. Germline CDR1 reads DFQATT; CDR2 reads SNEGSKA (reference sequence). This CDR3 is built from 14 residues. The CDR3 loop is CSVPGTIYTDTQYF. In nucleotides, the CDR3 is TGCAGTGTTCCGGGGACAATATACACAGATACGCAGTATTTT.

The chain combines TRBV5-1 with TRBJ2-1, with D perhaps TRBD2 (5 bases). The length of the CDR3 is 16 residues. The ends were cut back, 4 bases at V and 4 bases at J, with 18 bases in the middle. Germline values: CDR1 SGHRS, CDR2 YFSETQ. The CDR3 loop reads CASSPFGGLGYNEQFF. The CDR3 nucleotides read TGCGCCAGCAGCCCATTTGGCGGGTTGGGATACAATGAGCAGTTCTTC. The complete variable domain, with remaining parts taken from reference TRBV5-1 and TRBJ2-1, reads KAGVTQTPRYLIKTRGQQVTLSCSPISGHRSVSWYQQTPGQGLQFLFEYFSETQRNKGNFPGRFSGRQFSNSRSEMNVSTLELGDSALYLCASSPFGGLGYNEQFFGPGTRLTVL.

V usage is TRBV7-2 and J usage is TRBJ1-1, with D maybe TRBD1 (5 bases). V lost 1 base, J lost 2 bases, and 11 bases lay in between. Per germline, CDR1 SGHTA and CDR2 FQGNSA. The CDR3 contains 15 residues. CDR3 protein: CASSLVHGANTEAFF. CDR3 coding DNA: TGTGCCAGCAGCTTAGTGCACGGGGCCAACACTGAAGCTTTCTTT.

The genes are TRBV6-1 and TRBJ1-5; D remains ambiguous. The CDR3 runs 15 residues. Germline V gene sequence: CDR1 MNHNS, CDR2 SASEGT. The germline V and J ends were trimmed by 0 bases and 5 bases, with 11 bases remaining between them. CDR3 loop: CASSEATVGYQPQHF. The DNA for the CDR3 is TGTGCCAGCAGTGAAGCGACTGTCGGGTATCAGCCCCAGCATTTT.

A remark on this clonotype: The junction does not match germline at one end; this may be a read error. In nucleotides, the CDR3 is TGTGCCAGCAGCTTCTACAGAGCAGAGACGCAGTATTTT. Protein sequence: CASSFYRAETQYF. The genes are TRBV11-3 and TRBJ2-3, with D hard to call. Per germline, CDR1 SGHNT and CDR2 YENEEA. The CDR3 runs 13 residues.

On this clonotype: One junction end does not reproduce the germline sequence, and a read error may be involved. CDR3 nucleotide sequence: TGTGCCAGCAGTCCAAGACCCGAACTAGGTCACAATCAGCCCCTGCATTTT. As protein: CASSPRPELGHNQPLHF. The gene calls are TRBV27 and TRBJ1-5; no reliable D call. Germline CDR1 is MNHEY and CDR2 is SMNVEV (reference sequence). This CDR3 is built from 17 residues.

This clonotype was detected ten times or more. The V and J genes are TRBV20-1 and TRBJ2-3; weak D call: TRBD2 (5 bases). Trimming pared 4 bases from V and 3 bases from J, leaving 17 bases between. The CDR3 extends over 15 amino acids. Germline CDR1 is DFQATT and CDR2 is SNEGSKA (reference sequence). DNA of the CDR3: TGCAGTGCTATTAGCCGGGCCTCGGGGACAGATACGCAGTATTTT. It codes for CSAISRASGTDTQYF.

This chain joins TRBV20-1 and TRBJ2-5, with D tentatively TRBD1 (5 bases). Matching the DNA end better, TRBJ2-7 makes the J call doubtful. This CDR3 is built from 14 residues. Germline lookup yields CDR1 DFQATT and CDR2 SNEGSKA (reference sequence). The CDR3 here is CSASVQGLLSEQYF. The CDR3 DNA reads as TGCAGTGCTAGTGTCCAGGGCCTCCTTTCCGAGCAGTACTTC.

This chain connects TRBV7-9 to TRBJ2-7; 8 nucleotides align to TRBD1. The CDR3 consists of 16 residues. The V segment lost 5 bases and the J segment 1 base; nucleotides outside the gene matches: 10. CDR1 is SEHNR, CDR2 FQNEAQ, per germline (reference sequence). This chain's CDR3 is CASSPSLNRGSYEQYF. CDR3 in DNA: TGTGCCAGCAGCCCTTCACTAAACAGGGGGTCCTACGAGCAGTACTTC.

The CDR3 nucleotides are TGCGCCAGCAGCTTGGGGGGACAGGGCAATCAGCCCCAGCATTTT. Its translation: CASSLGGQGNQPQHF. This chain connects TRBV5-1 to TRBJ1-5; 8 bases map to TRBD1. This CDR3 has 15 residues. Germline values: CDR1 SGHRS, CDR2 YFSETQ. J was trimmed by 2 bases and V by 0 bases; bases with no gene match: 1.

V usage is TRBV7-2 and J usage is TRBJ2-3, with D maybe TRBD2 (5 bases). CDR1 and CDR2 from the germline V gene are SGHTA and FQGNSA. V lost 3 bases and J 9 bases, leaving 19 bases between the germline ends. This CDR3 is built from 15 residues. The DNA for the CDR3 is TGTGCCAGCAGCTTTGAGCGGTCGTTCACGGGAACGCAGTATTTT. As protein: CASSFERSFTGTQYF.

This clonotype was observed once. The J gene is TRBJ2-6, the V gene TRBV18, with a possible D match to TRBD1 (5 bases). This CDR3 is built from 17 residues. Germline V gives CDR1 KGHSH, CDR2 LQKENI. Trimming took off 2 bases at V and 0 bases at J, with 11 bases between the two ends. As DNA, the CDR3 is TGTGCCAGCTCACCAAAAGGGGCCCACTCTGGGGCCAACGTCCTGACTTTC. Translating gives CASSPKGAHSGANVLTF.

This rearrangement joins TRBV29-1 to TRBJ1-2; the D gene is possibly TRBD1 (5 bases). The CDR3 is made up of 15 amino acids. Germline CDR1 is SQVTM and CDR2 is ANQGSEA. Trimming removed 5 bases at V and 4 bases at J, with 20 bases between. The CDR3 region has the DNA TGCAGCGTTAAGTCGGGGGTCAGCTCCCTCTATGGCTACACCTTC. Its protein is CSVKSGVSSLYGYTF.

V usage is TRBV29-1 and J usage is TRBJ2-1; D gene unclear. Trimming took off 4 bases at V and 0 bases at J, with 16 bases between the two ends. CDR1 SQVTM and CDR2 ANQGSEA come from the germline V gene. The CDR3 covers 16 residues. The CDR3 sequence: CSVGPRGRSSYNEQFF. Here the CDR3 DNA reads TGCAGCGTTGGCCCCCGTGGTCGGAGCTCCTACAATGAGCAGTTCTTC.

This clonotype was detected only a few times. The V call is TRBV6-2 or TRBV6-3, the J call TRBJ2-3; the match to TRBD2 covers 11 bases. The length of the CDR3 is 16 residues. The V and J ends lost 7 bases and 3 bases, in that order; junction bases with no gene match: 9. Germline CDR1 MNHEY, CDR2 SVGEGT. CDR3 loop: CASNPLAGGLTDTQYF. CDR3 DNA: TGTGCCAGCAATCCCCTAGCGGGGGGCTTGACAGATACGCAGTATTTT.

Only one count was recorded for this clonotype. The chain has TRBV7-2 and TRBJ1-2; TRBD1 might be the D (6 bases). Germline V CDR1 and CDR2: SGHTA, FQGNSA. This CDR3 is 14 amino acids long. V lost 3 bases and J lost 5, with 13 bases in between. The CDR3 spells CASSFRGRDYGYTF. In nucleotides, the CDR3 is TGTGCCAGCAGCTTTAGGGGGAGGGATTATGGCTACACCTTC.

The chain has TRBV27 and TRBJ2-3; a possible D gene is TRBD2 (6 bases). The CDR3 sequence is 17 residues long. CDR1 and CDR2 (germline): MNHEY, SMNVEV (reference sequence). V was cut by 2 bases and J by 2 bases, with 17 bases left in between. In DNA, the CDR3 is TGTGCCAGCAGTTTAGCTTGGTCGGGGGTTAACACAGATACGCAGTATTTT. Encoded protein: CASSLAWSGVNTDTQYF.

The CDR3 region is CASSDRDRLSYEQYF. CDR3 nucleotide sequence: TGTGCCAGCAGTGACCGGGACAGGCTGTCCTACGAGCAGTACTTC. This rearrangement joins TRBV28 to TRBJ2-7; TRBD1 aligns across 8 bases. From germline, CDR1 is MDHEN and CDR2 SYDVKM. J was trimmed by 1 base and V by 5 bases; bases with no gene match: 7. There are 15 residues in the CDR3.

This sequence joins TRBV25-1 and TRBJ1-5; 7 nucleotides align to TRBD1. Germline CDR1 is MGHDK and CDR2 is SYGVNS. J was trimmed by 3 bases and V by 6 bases; bases with no gene match: 5. The CDR3 runs to 14 residues. The CDR3 here is CASRGQGDNQPQHF. The DNA for the CDR3 is TGTGCCAGCAGGGGGCAGGGGGACAATCAGCCCCAGCATTTT.

The genes are TRBV12-3 or TRBV12-4 and TRBJ1-1; weak D call: TRBD1 (5 bases). The V end lost 2 bases, the J end lost 1 base, and 8 bases lay between the germline ends. This CDR3 has 14 amino acids. CDR3 bases: TGTGCCAGCAGTTTATCCCAGGGGAACACTGAAGCTTTCTTT. Translation: CASSLSQGNTEAFF.

J is TRBJ2-1 and V is TRBV7-2; D tentatively reads TRBD1 or TRBD2 (5 bases each). This CDR3 has 16 amino acids. V was cut by 2 bases and J by 6 bases, with 17 bases left in between. Germline CDR1 and CDR2: SGHTA and FQGNSA. This CDR3 is CASSLQGTTQGNEQFF. Written as DNA, the CDR3 is TGTGCCAGCAGCTTACAAGGGACCACCCAGGGCAATGAGCAGTTCTTC.

This clonotype showed up just a few times. V usage is TRBV6-2 or TRBV6-3 and J usage is TRBJ2-7; D possibly corresponds to TRBD1 (6 bases). CDR3 length equals 16 residues. CDR1 MNHEY and CDR2 SVGEGT come from the germline V gene. Trimming left V 6 bases short and J 3 bases short, with 21 bases between. CDR3 in amino acids: CASRRSGTQGVYEQYF. The CDR3 DNA follows: TGTGCCAGCAGGAGATCCGGGACACAAGGAGTCTACGAGCAGTACTTC.

The CDR3 nucleotides read TGCAGCGTGACCGAGGGTAACACTGAAGCTTTCTTT. It specifies CSVTEGNTEAFF. This chain connects TRBV29-1 to TRBJ1-1; D unresolved. There are 12 residues in the CDR3. V dropped 6 bases and J dropped 2 bases, with 10 bases sitting between them. The germline V gene has CDR1 SQVTM and CDR2 ANQGSEA.

The chain links TRBV6-5 to TRBJ2-4, with D tentatively TRBD1 (5 bases). This CDR3 is built from 12 residues. V dropped 6 bases and J dropped 9 bases, with 12 bases sitting between them. Germline V gene lookup returns CDR1 MNHEY and CDR2 SVGAGI. The CDR3 protein is CASRGSTGIQYF. The CDR3, as DNA: TGTGCCAGCAGAGGATCAACAGGCATTCAGTACTTC.

This clonotype came up a few times. This chain connects TRBV20-1 to TRBJ2-3, with 10 nucleotides matching TRBD2. This CDR3 comprises 16 residues. V lost 0 bases and J lost 4; bases outside the gene matches: 7. Germline V gives CDR1 DFQATT, CDR2 SNEGSKA (reference sequence). The CDR3 sequence is CSARDFRSGGADTQYF. In DNA, the CDR3 is TGCAGTGCTAGAGATTTTAGAAGCGGGGGGGCAGATACGCAGTATTTT.

The CDR3 sequence: CSATWRDADTQYF. Here the CDR3 DNA reads TGCAGTGCTACTTGGAGGGACGCAGATACGCAGTATTTT. J is TRBJ2-3 and V is TRBV20-1, with D possibly being TRBD2 (6 bases). The V gene's germline CDR1 is DFQATT and CDR2 SNEGSKA (reference sequence). The V end lost 4 bases, the J end lost 4 bases, and 12 bases lay between the germline ends. This CDR3 region has 13 residues.

The chain uses TRBV3-1 and TRBJ1-1; no clear D. The germline V and J ends were trimmed by 0 bases and 2 bases, with 7 bases remaining between them. This CDR3 has 14 residues. Germline assignment: CDR1 LGHDT and CDR2 YNNKEL (reference sequence). The chain's CDR3 is CASSQELSNTEAFF. Here the CDR3 DNA reads TGTGCCAGCAGCCAAGAGCTAAGTAACACTGAAGCTTTCTTT. Full variable domain (outside the CDR3, taken from reference TRBV3-1 and TRBJ1-1): DTAVSQTPKYLVTQMGNDKSIKCEQNLGHDTMYWYKQDSKKFLKIMFSYNNKELIINETVPNRFSPKSPDKAHLNLHINSLELGDSAVYFCASSQELSNTEAFFGQGTRLTVV.

The table lists this clonotype with a few counts. The rearrangement uses TRBV20-1 and TRBJ1-1; possible D gene TRBD1, 5 bases. V was shortened by 2 bases and J by 6 bases, with 16 bases between the two germline ends. CDR1 and CDR2 (germline): DFQATT, SNEGSKA (reference sequence). This CDR3 spans 14 amino acids. The CDR3 DNA reads as TGCAGTGCTAGACGTTTTGTTAGGGGTTCTGAAGCTTTCTTT. Residues: CSARRFVRGSEAFF.